Presented here are 8 T cell receptor beta chains from one specimen sequenced in a study of blood T cell repertoires in COVID-19. Using immunoSEQ multiplex PCR, the repertoire was profiled, and TCRdb retains in-frame clones only, with some absent. Of approximately 210,000 clones in the sample, approximately 88% were seen once. The material sequenced was PBMCs or T cells enriched from blood (not recorded which). These receptors were obtained from a woman aged 18-30 years who had recovered from COVID-19.

The chain couples TRBV30 to TRBJ1-1; D call uncertain. Germline lookup yields CDR1 GTSNPN and CDR2 SVGIG (reference sequence). V lost 2 bases and J 3 bases, leaving 7 bases between the germline ends. This CDR3 is 12 amino acids long. CDR3 sequence (DNA): TGTGCCTGGAGTTTCGGTTACACTGAAGCTTTCTTT. Amino acids: CAWSFGYTEAFF.

V is TRBV19 and J is TRBJ2-3, with 10 bases matching TRBD1. The CDR3 extends over 14 amino acids. J gave up 9 bases and V 6 bases, and 9 bases lay outside the gene matches. Germline-derived CDR1 and CDR2 are LNHDA and SQIVND (reference sequence). The CDR3: CASSSTPGQGTQYF. The CDR3 DNA follows: TGTGCCAGTAGCAGCACTCCGGGACAGGGGACGCAGTATTTT.

The gene calls are TRBV27 and TRBJ2-1; possible D gene TRBD1, 6 bases. The CDR3 covers 14 residues. Trimming stripped 11 bases from V and 8 bases from J, with 22 bases between. The germline gives CDR1 MNHEY, CDR2 SMNVEV (reference sequence). CDR3 DNA: TGTGCCTCAAACCGAGGGCAGGGGATCGATGAGCAGTTCTTC. Translating it yields CASNRGQGIDEQFF.

The chain carries TRBV20-1 and TRBJ2-3, with TRBD2 identical over 7 bases. The trim removed 3 bases at V and 0 bases at J, leaving 6 bases unmatched. Per germline, CDR1 DFQATT and CDR2 SNEGSKA (reference sequence). The CDR3 contains 15 residues. CDR3 sequence: CSASSLAESTDTQYF. CDR3 coding DNA: TGCAGTGCTAGTAGTCTAGCGGAGAGCACAGATACGCAGTATTTT.

The chain joins TRBV5-8 to TRBJ1-6; D possibly corresponds to TRBD1 (6 bases). There are 16 residues in the CDR3. Trimming took off 4 bases at V and 3 bases at J, with 14 bases between the two ends. Germline lookup yields CDR1 SGHTS and CDR2 YDEGEE. The CDR3 spells CASSIGQILYNSPLHF. The CDR3 DNA reads TGTGCCAGCAGCATCGGACAGATCCTCTATAATTCACCCCTCCACTTT.

V gene TRBV30 combines with J gene TRBJ2-5, with D perhaps matching TRBD2 (5 bases). This CDR3 spans 13 amino acids. Between the trimmed V and J ends, which lost 0 bases and 5 bases, there was a span of 10 bases. In germline, CDR1 is GTSNPN, CDR2 SVGIG (reference sequence). CDR3 bases: TGTGCCTGGAGTGTACCGGGGAGTGAGACCCAGTACTTC. This sequence encodes CAWSVPGSETQYF.

This sequence joins TRBV29-1 and TRBJ2-7, with 8 positions matching TRBD1. V trimming: 5 bases; J trimming: 7 bases; junction bases outside the gene matches: 7. CDR1 SQVTM and CDR2 ANQGSEA come from the germline V gene. The CDR3 is made up of 12 amino acids. The CDR3 spells CSVIAGGIEQYF. CDR3 DNA sequence: TGCAGCGTTATAGCAGGGGGCATAGAGCAGTACTTC.

The V call is TRBV11-2, the J call TRBJ2-2, with D tentatively TRBD2 (6 bases). The germline V gene has CDR1 SGHAT and CDR2 FQNNGV. V lost 1 base, J lost 4 bases, and 7 bases lay in between. The CDR3 is 14 amino acids. The CDR3 loop is CASSLGSGTGELFF. The DNA of the CDR3 is TGTGCCAGCAGCTTAGGTAGCGGCACCGGGGAGCTGTTTTTT.